This entry lists 6 T cell receptor beta chains sequenced from one sample in a study of T cell changes during pregnancy in multiple sclerosis. Clones were read by immunoSEQ multiplex PCR, and TCRdb kept only the in-frame ones, dropping some. The data contain approximately 43,000 clones, roughly 93% of them singletons. The source was CD8+ T cells from peripheral blood mononuclear cells, collected after pregnancy. The receptor set was obtained from a female donor with multiple sclerosis, enrolled in a pregnancy study.

The chain has TRBV5-1 and TRBJ1-5; 9 bases align to TRBD1. The CDR3 runs 16 residues. Trimming at V came to 4 bases and at J to 3 bases, leaving 8 bases not matched to a gene. CDR1 SGHRS and CDR2 YFSETQ come from the germline V gene. The CDR3 sequence is CASSPGDREDNQPQHF. The CDR3 coding sequence is TGCGCCAGCAGCCCTGGGGACAGGGAGGACAATCAGCCCCAGCATTTT.

V usage is TRBV7-9 and J usage is TRBJ2-5; TRBD2 might be the D (5 bases). CDR3 length equals 15 residues. Trimming left V 5 bases short and J 5 bases short, with 18 bases between. Per the germline V gene, CDR1 is SEHNR and CDR2 is FQNEAQ (reference sequence). The CDR3 loop is CASSANWERKETQYF. CDR3 bases: TGTGCCAGCAGCGCGAACTGGGAGCGTAAGGAGACCCAGTACTTC.

The chain joins TRBV5-4 to TRBJ2-7; TRBD1 aligns across 7 bases. Germline values: CDR1 SGHNT, CDR2 YYREEE (reference sequence). The junction had 2 bases not matched to a gene; V was cut back by 0 bases and J by 2 bases. This CDR3 contains 14 residues. Here the CDR3 reads CASSLGTGPYEQYF. The CDR3 nucleotides read TGTGCCAGCAGCTTGGGGACAGGCCCCTACGAGCAGTACTTC.

The CDR3 here is CASSPGLAGGPREQFF. The CDR3, as DNA: TGCGCCAGCAGCCCGGGACTAGCGGGAGGGCCTCGTGAGCAGTTCTTC. The J gene is TRBJ2-1, the V gene TRBV5-1; 16 bases align to TRBD2. The V segment lost 4 bases and the J segment 9 bases; nucleotides outside the gene matches: 7. Germline loops: CDR1 SGHRS, CDR2 YFSETQ. This CDR3 is built from 16 residues.

CDR3 nucleotide sequence: TGTGCCAGCAAACAGAACACTGAAGCTTTCTTT. Translating gives CASKQNTEAFF. J is TRBJ1-1 and V is TRBV6-6; D is uncertain. The CDR3 is 11 amino acids. CDR1 and CDR2 from the germline V gene are MNHNY and SVGAGI (reference sequence). V was trimmed by 7 bases and J by 1 base, leaving 4 bases between them.

This sequence joins TRBV21-1 and TRBJ2-1; TRBD1 was called by the table and not checked on the DNA. TRBV21-1 is an annotated pseudogene. CDR3 size: 18 residues. The CDR3: CASSKGREQGGVRNEQFF. In nucleotides, the CDR3 is TGTGCCAGCAGCAAAGGAAGGGAACAGGGGGGGGTTAGAAATGAGCAGTTCTTC.